Listed below are T cell receptor beta chains from one sample, sequenced in a study of shared T cell receptors in the human thymus. Here immunoSEQ multiplex PCR was the method, and the copy in TCRdb shows in-frame clones only, minus some. Of about 660,000 clones in the sample, 70% to 90% were seen once. The data also belong to a second study, concerning human thymus T cells.

The specimen sequenced was thymocytes. These receptors were collected from a boy under two years old with a congenital heart defect. CDR3s include the opening cysteine and the closing phenylalanine or tryptophan. D genes are given only for firm matches. Clone size is not always given. Where it is, it says once, few, many or a class for expanded clones.

.	TRBJ1-4	.	TRBV6-5	15	CAAGRPDGRTEKLFF	TGTGCCGCTGGGAGGCCGGACGGAAGGACTGAAAAACTGTTTTTT
.	TRBJ2-1	.	TRBV25-1	13	CASSSSRYNEQFF	TGTGCCAGCAGTTCCAGCAGGTACAATGAGCAGTTCTTC
.	TRBJ1-1	.	TRBV19	19	CASSVEVPPGGRENTEAFF	TGTGCCAGTAGTGTGGAAGTCCCTCCGGGGGGGCGGGAGAACACTGAAGCTTTCTTT
.	TRBJ2-3	.	TRBV11-2	14	CASNCCGAEDTQYF	TGTGCCAGCAACTGCTGTGGGGCGGAAGATACGCAGTATTTT
.	TRBJ2-5	TRBD2	TRBV5-6	17	CASSLGVAGGPSGTQYF	TGTGCCAGCAGCTTGGGGGTGGCGGGAGGGCCGAGTGGGACCCAGTACTTC
.	TRBJ2-3	TRBD2	TRBV9	16	CASSVVWTSDTDTQYF	TGTGCCAGCAGCGTAGTGTGGACTAGCGACACAGATACGCAGTATTTT
.	TRBJ2-7	TRBD2	TRBV15	16	CATSRGPPGLAYEQYF	TGTGCCACCAGCAGAGGGCCCCCGGGACTAGCCTACGAGCAGTACTTC
few	TRBJ2-5	.	TRBV18	14	CASSPQGNQETQYF	TGTGCCAGCTCACCGCAGGGTAACCAAGAGACCCAGTACTTC
.	TRBJ2-3	TRBD1	TRBV5-1	15	CASSLEGQGIDTQYF	TGCGCCAGCAGCTTGGAGGGACAGGGAATAGATACGCAGTATTTT
.	TRBJ2-3	.	TRBV9	16	CASSVGVAPSTDTQYF	TGTGCCAGCAGCGTAGGGGTAGCGCCTAGCACAGATACGCAGTATTTT
.	TRBJ2-7	TRBD1	TRBV7-9	15	CASSGPRTGNYEQYF	TGTGCCAGCAGCGGCCCACGGACAGGGAACTACGAGCAGTACTTC
.	TRBJ1-1	.	TRBV5-5	17	CASSLGFGAARNTEAFF	TGTGCCAGCAGCTTGGGCTTTGGGGCCGCCCGTAACACTGAAGCTTTCTTT
.	TRBJ2-1	TRBD2	TRBV7-6	19	CASSLSGRVAGGCYNEQFF	TGTGCCAGCAGCTTAAGCGGTCGAGTAGCGGGAGGTTGTTACAATGAGCAGTTCTTC
.	TRBJ2-7	.	TRBV2	15	CASSPGGRLTYEQYF	TGTGCCAGCAGCCCCGGAGGTAGACTGACCTACGAGCAGTACTTC
.	TRBJ1-1	TRBD1	TRBV27	15	CASSSSDRGRTEAFF	TGTGCCAGCAGTTCCAGCGACAGGGGGCGCACTGAAGCTTTCTTT
.	TRBJ2-1	.	TRBV4-2	14	CASSQDQTYNEQFF	TGTGCCAGCAGCCAAGACCAGACCTACAATGAGCAGTTCTTC